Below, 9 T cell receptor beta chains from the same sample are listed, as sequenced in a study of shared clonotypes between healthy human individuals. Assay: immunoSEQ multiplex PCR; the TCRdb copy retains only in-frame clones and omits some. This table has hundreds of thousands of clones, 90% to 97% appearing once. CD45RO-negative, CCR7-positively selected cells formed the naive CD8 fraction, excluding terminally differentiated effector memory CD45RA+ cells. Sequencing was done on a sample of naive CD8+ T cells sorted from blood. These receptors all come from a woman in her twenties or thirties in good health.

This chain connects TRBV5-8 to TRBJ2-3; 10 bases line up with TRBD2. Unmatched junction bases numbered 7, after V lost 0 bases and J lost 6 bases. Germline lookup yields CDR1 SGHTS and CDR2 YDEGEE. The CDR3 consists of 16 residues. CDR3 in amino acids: CASSLAKREGHDTQYF. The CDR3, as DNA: TGTGCCAGCAGCTTGGCCAAGCGGGAGGGCCACGATACGCAGTATTTT.

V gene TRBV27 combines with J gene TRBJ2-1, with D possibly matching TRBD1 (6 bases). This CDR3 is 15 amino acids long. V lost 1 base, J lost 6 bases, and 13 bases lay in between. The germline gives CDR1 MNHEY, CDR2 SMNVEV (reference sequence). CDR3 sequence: CASSLLRGRTNEQFF. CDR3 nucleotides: TGTGCCAGCAGTTTATTAAGGGGGAGAACCAATGAGCAGTTCTTC.

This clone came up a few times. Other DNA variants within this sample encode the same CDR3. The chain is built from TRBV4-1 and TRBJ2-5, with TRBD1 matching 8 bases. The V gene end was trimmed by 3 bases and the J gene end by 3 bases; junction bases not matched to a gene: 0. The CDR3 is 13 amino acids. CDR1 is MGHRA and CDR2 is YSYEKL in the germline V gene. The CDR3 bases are TGCGCCAGCAGCCAGGACAGGGAAGAGACCCAGTACTTC. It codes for CASSQDREETQYF.

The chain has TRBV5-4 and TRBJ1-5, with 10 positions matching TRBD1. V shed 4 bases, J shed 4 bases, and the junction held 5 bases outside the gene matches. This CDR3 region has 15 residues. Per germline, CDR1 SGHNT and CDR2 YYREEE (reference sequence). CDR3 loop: CASSVDRGENQPQHF. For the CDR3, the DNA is TGTGCCAGCAGCGTGGACAGGGGGGAAAATCAGCCCCAGCATTTT.

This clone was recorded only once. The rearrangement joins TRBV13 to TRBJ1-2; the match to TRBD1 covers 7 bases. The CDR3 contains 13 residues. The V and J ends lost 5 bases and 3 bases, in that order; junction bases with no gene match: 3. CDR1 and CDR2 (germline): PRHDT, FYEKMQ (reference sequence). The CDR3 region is CASSLGQDYGYTF. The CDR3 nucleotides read TGTGCCAGCAGCCTCGGACAGGACTATGGCTACACCTTC.

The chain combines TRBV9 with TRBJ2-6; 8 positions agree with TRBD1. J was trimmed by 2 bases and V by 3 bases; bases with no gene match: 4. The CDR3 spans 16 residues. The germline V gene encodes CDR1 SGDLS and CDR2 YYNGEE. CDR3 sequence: CASSGKQGAGANVLTF. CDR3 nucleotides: TGTGCCAGCAGCGGGAAACAGGGGGCTGGGGCCAACGTCCTGACTTTC.

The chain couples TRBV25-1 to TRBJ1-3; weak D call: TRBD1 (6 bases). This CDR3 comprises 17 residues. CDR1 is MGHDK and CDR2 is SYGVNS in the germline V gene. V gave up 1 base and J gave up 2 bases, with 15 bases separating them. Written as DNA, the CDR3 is TGTGCCAGCAGTGAATCTACAGGGAGAAGAGCTGGAAACACCATATATTTT. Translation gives CASSESTGRRAGNTIYF.

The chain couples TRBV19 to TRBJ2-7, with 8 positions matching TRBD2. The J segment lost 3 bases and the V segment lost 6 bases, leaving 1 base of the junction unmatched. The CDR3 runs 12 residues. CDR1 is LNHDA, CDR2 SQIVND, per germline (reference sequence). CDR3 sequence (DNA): TGTGCCAGTAGCAGCGGGGGCTACGAGCAGTACTTC. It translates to CASSSGGYEQYF.

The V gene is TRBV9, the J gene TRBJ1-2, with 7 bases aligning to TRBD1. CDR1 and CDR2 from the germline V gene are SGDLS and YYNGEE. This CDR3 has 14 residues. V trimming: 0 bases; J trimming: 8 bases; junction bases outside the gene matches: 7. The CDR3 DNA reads TGTGCCAGCAGCGTAGCTGAACAGGGGTGGGGCTACACCTTC. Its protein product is CASSVAEQGWGYTF.